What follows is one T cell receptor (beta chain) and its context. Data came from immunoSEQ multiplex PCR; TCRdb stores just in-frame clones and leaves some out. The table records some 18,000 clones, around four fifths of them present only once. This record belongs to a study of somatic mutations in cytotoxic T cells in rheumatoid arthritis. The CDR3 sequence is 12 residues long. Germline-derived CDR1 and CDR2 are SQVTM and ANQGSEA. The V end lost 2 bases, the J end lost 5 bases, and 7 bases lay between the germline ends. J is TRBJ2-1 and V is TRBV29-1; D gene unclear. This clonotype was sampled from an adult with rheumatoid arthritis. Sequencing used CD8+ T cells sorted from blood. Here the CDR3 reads CSVERSDNEQFF. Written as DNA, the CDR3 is TGCAGCGTTGAAAGATCAGACAATGAGCAGTTCTTC.